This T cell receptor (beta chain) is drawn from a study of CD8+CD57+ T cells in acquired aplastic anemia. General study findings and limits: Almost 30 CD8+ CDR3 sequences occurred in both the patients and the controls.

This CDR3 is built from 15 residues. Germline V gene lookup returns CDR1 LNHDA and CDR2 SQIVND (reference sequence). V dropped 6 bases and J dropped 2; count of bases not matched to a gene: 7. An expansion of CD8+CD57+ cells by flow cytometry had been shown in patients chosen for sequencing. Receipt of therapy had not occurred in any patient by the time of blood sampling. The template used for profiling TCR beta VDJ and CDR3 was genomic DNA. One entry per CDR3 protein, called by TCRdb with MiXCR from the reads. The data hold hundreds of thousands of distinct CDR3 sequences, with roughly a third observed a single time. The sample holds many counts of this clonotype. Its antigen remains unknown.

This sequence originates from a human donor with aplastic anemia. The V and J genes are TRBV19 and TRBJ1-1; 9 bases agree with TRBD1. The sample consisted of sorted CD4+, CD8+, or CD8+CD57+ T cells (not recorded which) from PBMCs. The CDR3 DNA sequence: TGTGCCAGTAGCCAACAAACAGGGGGCAACACTGAAGCTTTCTTT. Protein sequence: CASSQQTGGNTEAFF. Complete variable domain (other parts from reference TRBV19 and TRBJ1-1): DGGITQSPKYLFRKEGQNVTLSCEQNLNHDAMYWYRQDPGQGLRLIYYSQIVNDFQKGDIAEGYSVSREKKESFPLTVTSAQKNPTAFYLCASSQQTGGNTEAFFGQGTRLTVV.